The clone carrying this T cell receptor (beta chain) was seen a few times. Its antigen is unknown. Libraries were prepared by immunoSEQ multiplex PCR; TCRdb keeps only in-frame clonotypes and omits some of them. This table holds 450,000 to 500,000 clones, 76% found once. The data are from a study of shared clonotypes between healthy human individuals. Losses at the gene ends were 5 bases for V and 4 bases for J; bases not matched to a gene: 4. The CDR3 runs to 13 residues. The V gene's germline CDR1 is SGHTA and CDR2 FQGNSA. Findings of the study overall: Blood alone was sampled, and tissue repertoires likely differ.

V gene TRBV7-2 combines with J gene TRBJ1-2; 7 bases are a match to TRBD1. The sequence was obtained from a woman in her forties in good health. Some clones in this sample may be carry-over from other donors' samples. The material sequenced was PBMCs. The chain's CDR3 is CASSPDRRYGYTF. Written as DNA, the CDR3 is TGTGCCAGCAGCCCGGACAGGCGCTATGGCTACACCTTC.